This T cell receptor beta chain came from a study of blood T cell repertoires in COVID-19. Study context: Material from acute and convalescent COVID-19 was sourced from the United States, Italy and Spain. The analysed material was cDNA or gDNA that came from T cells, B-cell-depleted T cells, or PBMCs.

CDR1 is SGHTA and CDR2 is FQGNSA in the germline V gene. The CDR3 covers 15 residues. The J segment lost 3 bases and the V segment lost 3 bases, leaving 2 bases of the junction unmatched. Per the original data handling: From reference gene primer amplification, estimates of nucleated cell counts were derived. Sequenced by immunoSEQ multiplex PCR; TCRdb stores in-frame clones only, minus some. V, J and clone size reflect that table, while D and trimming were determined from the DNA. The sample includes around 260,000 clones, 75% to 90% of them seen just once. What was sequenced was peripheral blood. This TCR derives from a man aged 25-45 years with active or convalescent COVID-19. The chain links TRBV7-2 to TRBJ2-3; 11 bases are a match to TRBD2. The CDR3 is CASSLASGGTDTQYF. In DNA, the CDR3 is TGTGCCAGCAGCTTGGCTAGCGGGGGGACAGATACGCAGTATTTT.